This TCR beta chain originates from a study of T cell repertoires in cytomegalovirus infection. Study-level information: Based on public TCR beta signatures, there were indications of CMV infection and of a matching HLA type.

The CDR3 covers 12 residues. The V gene lost 5 bases and the J gene lost 6 bases, with 10 bases spanning the gap. CDR1 is MNHEY, CDR2 SVGAGI, per germline. TCRdb ran MiXCR on the reads and lists one entry per CDR3 protein. Found here are some 700,000 distinct CDR3 sequences, approximately 40% of them singletons; the top ten hold 2.5% to 3%. The TCR sequence derives from a human donor in good health (CMV status not recorded). Some clones in this sample may be carry-over from other donors' samples. The sample comprised PBMCs. The chain uses TRBV6-5 and TRBJ1-1; no reliable D call. CDR3 coding DNA: TGTGCCAGCAGTCCGAGGGAGGCTGAAGCTTTCTTT. Its protein product is CASSPREAEAFF.